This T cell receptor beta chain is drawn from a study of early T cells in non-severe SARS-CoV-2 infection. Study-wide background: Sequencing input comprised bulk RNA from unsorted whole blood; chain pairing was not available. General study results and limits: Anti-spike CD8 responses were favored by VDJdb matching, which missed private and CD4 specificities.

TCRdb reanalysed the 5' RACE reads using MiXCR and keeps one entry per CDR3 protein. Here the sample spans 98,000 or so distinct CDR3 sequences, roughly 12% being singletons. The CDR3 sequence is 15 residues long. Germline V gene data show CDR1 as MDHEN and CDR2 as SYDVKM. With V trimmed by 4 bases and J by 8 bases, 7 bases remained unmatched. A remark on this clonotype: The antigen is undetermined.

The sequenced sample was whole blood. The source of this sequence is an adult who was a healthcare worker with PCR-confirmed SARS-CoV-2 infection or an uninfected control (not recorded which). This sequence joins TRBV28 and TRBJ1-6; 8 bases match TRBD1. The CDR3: CASSSGGAGDSPLHF. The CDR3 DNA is TGTGCCAGCAGTTCAGGGGGCGCCGGTGATTCACCCCTCCACTTT.